These 23 T cell receptor beta chains were sequenced from one sample in a study of T cells in localized non-small cell lung cancer. Only in-frame clones appear in the TCRdb table, and some are missing; sequencing was by immunoSEQ multiplex PCR. The table records approximately 3,000 clones, 33% of them present only once. Sequencing was performed on normal lung tissue next to the tumor, taken before any cancer treatment. The receptors were sampled from a male donor at least 60 years old with stage I squamous cell lung carcinoma.

J is TRBJ1-6 and V is TRBV30, with D possibly matching TRBD1 (6 bases). The CDR3 contains 13 residues. V lost 2 bases and J lost 7, with 9 bases in between. CDR1 is GTSNPN and CDR2 is SVGIG in the germline V gene (reference sequence). This chain's CDR3 is CAWSLQGNSPLHF. In DNA, the CDR3 is TGTGCCTGGAGTTTACAGGGAAATTCACCCCTCCACTTT.

The V call is TRBV18, the J call TRBJ1-2; D remains unclear. From germline, CDR1 is KGHSH and CDR2 LQKENI. This CDR3 spans 16 amino acids. Trimming removed 6 bases from V and 4 bases from J, with 21 bases in between. The CDR3 loop is CASSPFKDGLSYGYTF. The CDR3 coding sequence is TGTGCCAGCTCCCCTTTTAAAGACGGACTGTCCTATGGCTACACCTTC.

This clone came up a few times. The rearrangement links TRBV19 to TRBJ1-1, with D perhaps matching TRBD1 (5 bases). Deletions cut 7 bases from V and 5 bases from J, with 17 bases between. Germline values: CDR1 LNHDA, CDR2 SQIVND (reference sequence). The CDR3 extends over 14 amino acids. The CDR3 here is CASKSQTGGTEAFF. The CDR3 DNA sequence: TGTGCCAGTAAGTCCCAGACCGGGGGAACTGAAGCTTTCTTT.

As concerns this clone: The junction and the germline gene differ at one end; a read error may be behind it. The V and J genes are TRBV6-8 and TRBJ1-3; D not certain. CDR1 MNHGY and CDR2 SAAAGT come from the germline V gene. CDR3 length: 16 amino acids. The CDR3 nucleotides are TGTGCCATCAGTGTAAGCGGCCGAAGCTCTGGAAACACCATATATTTT. It specifies CAISVSGRSSGNTIYF.

The genes are TRBV19 and TRBJ1-2; D may be TRBD1 (5 bases). The CDR3 consists of 14 residues. V dropped 5 bases and J dropped 8 bases, with 18 bases sitting between them. The germline V gene has CDR1 LNHDA and CDR2 SQIVND (reference sequence). CDR3: CASSFGTGLKGYTF. CDR3 DNA sequence: TGTGCCAGTAGTTTTGGGACGGGACTTAAGGGCTACACCTTC.

The gene calls are TRBV28 and TRBJ1-2; tentative D call: TRBD1 (5 bases). V dropped 1 base and J dropped 6 bases, with 6 bases sitting between them. CDR3 length: 12 residues. Germline V CDR1 and CDR2: MDHEN, SYDVKM. The CDR3 nucleotides read TGTGCCAGCAGTTTATCAGGGCATGGCTACACCTTC. Translated: CASSLSGHGYTF.

On this clone: Sequence at one end of the junction differs from germline and may be a read error. This chain joins TRBV5-1 and TRBJ2-1; the D is unclear. From germline, CDR1 is SGHRS and CDR2 YFSETQ. The CDR3 has 16 residues. CDR3 in DNA: TGCGCCAGCACCTCATTGAGTGGCCAGGAATACATTGAGCAGTTCTTC. Encoded protein: CASTSLSGQEYIEQFF.

This clone was seen more than once but under ten times. The chain has TRBV6-8 and TRBJ2-4; weak D call: TRBD2 (5 bases). This CDR3 comprises 14 residues. V was shortened by 9 bases and J by 1 base, with 13 bases between the two germline ends. Germline CDR1 MNHGY, CDR2 SAAAGT. The CDR3 region has the DNA TGTGCCAGTAGGACTCAAGGGGCCAAAAACATTCAGTACTTC. It specifies CASRTQGAKNIQYF.

This sequence joins TRBV9 and TRBJ2-3, with 8 bases lining up with TRBD1. There are 13 residues in the CDR3. The V and J ends lost 8 bases and 6 bases, in that order; junction bases with no gene match: 8. Germline V gene lookup returns CDR1 SGDLS and CDR2 YYNGEE. CDR3 sequence (DNA): TGTGCCAGGGGACAGGAGAATTCGGATACGCAGTATTTT. It codes for CARGQENSDTQYF.

This rearrangement joins TRBV19 to TRBJ2-7; tentatively, D is TRBD1 (5 bases). The CDR3 loop spans 13 amino acids. Germline loops: CDR1 LNHDA, CDR2 SQIVND (reference sequence). V was trimmed by 5 bases and J by 5 bases, leaving 13 bases between them. The CDR3: CASSWQGGHEQYF. The CDR3 coding sequence is TGTGCCAGTAGTTGGCAGGGTGGCCACGAGCAGTACTTC.

Notes on this clone: Mismatch with germline at one junction end may stem from a read error. V is TRBV28 and J is TRBJ2-1; D remains ambiguous. Germline V CDR1 and CDR2: MDHEN, SYDVKM. This CDR3 has 14 amino acids. CDR3 nucleotide sequence: TGTGCCAGCGCCTCGAGGATAGGGTGGAATGAGCAATTCTTC. It codes for CASASRIGWNEQFF.

As to this clone: At one of its ends the junction is not consistent with the germline gene, which may arise from a read error. The V and J genes are TRBV6-8 and TRBJ2-2, with 8 bases matching TRBD1. This CDR3 comprises 15 residues. The germline V gene encodes CDR1 MNHGY and CDR2 SAAAGT. CDR3 region: CAISPGQGISGELFF. CDR3 nucleotides: TGTGCCATCAGTCCCGGACAGGGAATATCGGGGGAGCTGTTTTTT.

J is TRBJ2-3 and V is TRBV28; D uncertain. V was cut by 3 bases and J by 5 bases, with 12 bases left in between. Germline values: CDR1 MDHEN, CDR2 SYDVKM. There are 14 residues in the CDR3. CDR3 nucleotide sequence: TGTGCCAGCAGTTTGAAGCTAATAAGAGATACGCAGTATTTT. This codes for CASSLKLIRDTQYF.

The DNA of the CDR3 is TGTGCCAGCAGTTTACAGGGATACGAGCAGTACTTC. Translating it yields CASSLQGYEQYF. The chain is built from TRBV28 and TRBJ2-7; D is possibly TRBD1 (5 bases). Germline V gene data show CDR1 as MDHEN and CDR2 as SYDVKM. This CDR3 spans 12 amino acids. The V gene lost 2 bases and the J gene lost 4 bases, with 6 bases spanning the gap.

This sequence joins TRBV18 and TRBJ2-5; TRBD2 is a possible D gene (5 bases). The CDR3 has 15 residues. Trimming left V 5 bases short and J 4 bases short, with 17 bases between. Germline values: CDR1 KGHSH, CDR2 LQKENI. The CDR3 DNA sequence: TGTGCCAGCTCAAAGGACTTAGAGACTCGAGAGACCCAGTACTTC. This translates into CASSKDLETRETQYF.

This chain connects TRBV30 to TRBJ1-6; 10 nucleotides align to TRBD1. The germline V gene encodes CDR1 GTSNPN and CDR2 SVGIG (reference sequence). Trimming cost V 6 bases and J 10 bases; bases outside gene matches: 6. This CDR3 region has 13 residues. The CDR3: CACSDRGESPLHF. In DNA form, the CDR3 reads TGTGCCTGCTCGGACAGGGGGGAATCACCCCTCCACTTT.

In its sample, this clone ranks as medium-sized. The chain couples TRBV11-3 to TRBJ2-5, with 12 positions matching TRBD2. CDR1 is SGHNT, CDR2 YENEEA, per germline. Trimming cost V 4 bases and J 5 bases; bases outside gene matches: 8. The CDR3 is 16 amino acids. CDR3 sequence (DNA): TGTGCCAGCAGCTCCGGACTAGCGGGGAGTCGGGAGACCCAGTACTTC. Its translation: CASSSGLAGSRETQYF. Using reference TRBV11-3 and TRBJ2-5 for the parts outside the CDR3, the full variable domain is EAGVVQSPRYKIIEKKQPVAFWCNPISGHNTLYWYLQNLGQGPELLIRYENEEAVDDSQLPKDRFSAERLKGVDSTLKIQPAELGDSAVYLCASSSGLAGSRETQYFGPGTRLLVL.

This clone was observed a few times. The rearrangement links TRBV28 to TRBJ2-1; 9 positions match TRBD1. Germline CDR1 reads MDHEN; CDR2 reads SYDVKM. This CDR3 is built from 14 residues. V shed 9 bases, J shed 10 bases, and the junction held 13 bases outside the gene matches. CDR3 DNA: TGTGCCAGTACCGGGACAGGGCGAATGGAAGAGCAGTTCTTC. It codes for CASTGTGRMEEQFF.

The rearrangement uses TRBV19 and TRBJ1-4; D possibly corresponds to TRBD1 (6 bases). The CDR3 loop spans 13 amino acids. Germline-derived CDR1 and CDR2 are LNHDA and SQIVND (reference sequence). The V end was cut by 8 bases, the J end by 10 bases, with 17 bases between. CDR3 sequence (DNA): TGTGCCAGTGCGACAGGAGCTGGCCGAAAACTGTTTTTT. Translated, it gives CASATGAGRKLFF.

This clone is large (0.1 to 1%) by share. The J gene is TRBJ2-2, the V gene TRBV11-3, with 11 bases aligning to TRBD1. In germline, CDR1 is SGHNT, CDR2 YENEEA. Trimming took 3 bases from V and 5 from J; bases not matched to a gene: 11. The CDR3 sequence is 18 residues long. In DNA, the CDR3 is TGTGCCAGCAGCTTGAGGTGGACAGGGGGCGCGGAAACCGGGGAGCTGTTTTTT. This codes for CASSLRWTGGAETGELFF. Full variable domain (rest looked up from reference TRBV11-3 and TRBJ2-2): EAGVVQSPRYKIIEKKQPVAFWCNPISGHNTLYWYLQNLGQGPELLIRYENEEAVDDSQLPKDRFSAERLKGVDSTLKIQPAELGDSAVYLCASSLRWTGGAETGELFFGEGSRLTVL.

The V gene is TRBV23-1, the J gene TRBJ2-7, with D perhaps matching TRBD1 or TRBD2 (6 bases each). TRBV23-1 is an open reading frame, and its role is uncertain. The length of the CDR3 is 13 residues. V gave up 8 bases and J gave up 3 bases, with 14 bases separating them. As DNA, the CDR3 is TGCGCCAGCGGAGGGGACAATAGCTACGAGCAGTACTTC. Translation gives CASGGDNSYEQYF.

The chain carries TRBV5-1 and TRBJ1-2, with a weak D call TRBD1 (5 bases). The CDR3 runs 14 residues. The V end lost 0 bases, the J end lost 5 bases, and 11 bases lay between the germline ends. Germline V gene lookup returns CDR1 SGHRS and CDR2 YFSETQ. CDR3 loop: CASSLGAGAYGYTF. Here the CDR3 DNA reads TGCGCCAGCAGCTTGGGGGCTGGGGCATATGGCTACACCTTC.

The V and J genes are TRBV6-8 and TRBJ2-7; 9 nucleotides match TRBD2. Germline V CDR1 and CDR2: MNHGY, SAAAGT. This CDR3 has 15 amino acids. The V and J ends lost 5 bases and 5 bases, in that order; junction bases with no gene match: 10. CDR3 loop: CASSAPLAGSDEQYF. DNA for the CDR3: TGTGCCAGCAGTGCGCCTCTAGCGGGGAGCGACGAGCAGTACTTC.